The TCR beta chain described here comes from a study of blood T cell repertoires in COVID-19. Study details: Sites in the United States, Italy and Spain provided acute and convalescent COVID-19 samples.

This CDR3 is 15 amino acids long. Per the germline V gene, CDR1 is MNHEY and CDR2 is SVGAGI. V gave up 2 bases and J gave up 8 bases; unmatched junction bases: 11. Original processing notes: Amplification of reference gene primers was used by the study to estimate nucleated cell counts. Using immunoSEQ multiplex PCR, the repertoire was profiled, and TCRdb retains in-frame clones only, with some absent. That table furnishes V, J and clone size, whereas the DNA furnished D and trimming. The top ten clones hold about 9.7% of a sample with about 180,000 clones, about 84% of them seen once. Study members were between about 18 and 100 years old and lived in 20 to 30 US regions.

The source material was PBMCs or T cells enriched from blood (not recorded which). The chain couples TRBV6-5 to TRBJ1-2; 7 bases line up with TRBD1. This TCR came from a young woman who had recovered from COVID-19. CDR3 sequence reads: CASSYGTEVVYGYTF. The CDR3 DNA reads TGTGCCAGCAGTTACGGGACAGAGGTTGTCTACGGCTACACCTTC.